This T cell receptor beta chain was captured by sequencing in a study of CD8 T cells in ankylosing spondylitis. Overall study findings and caveats: What seemed typical of ankylosing spondylitis blood was a TCR beta motif built from roughly eight highly homologous variants.

A few counts support this clonotype. Antigen specificity is unknown. The CDR3 runs to 14 residues. Germline V CDR1 and CDR2: SQVTM, ANQGSEA. J lost 6 bases, V lost 5 bases, and 10 bases had no gene match. Quantitative 5'-RACE with molecular barcodes generated TCR beta libraries. Each CDR3 protein is one row after TCRdb ran MiXCR on the 5' RACE reads. The repertoire has approximately 540,000 distinct CDR3 sequences, 10% to 15% of them found once; the top ten carry about 6.5%. The source is a male donor with ankylosing spondylitis. Sequenced sample: blood, either unsorted or a sorted T cell fraction (not recorded which). The V gene is TRBV29-1, the J gene TRBJ2-7, with 10 bases matching TRBD2. Here the CDR3 reads CSVPSGSGSGEQYF. CDR3 nucleotides: TGCAGCGTTCCTAGCGGGAGTGGTTCAGGCGAGCAGTACTTC.